Detailed here is one TCR beta chain. The germline V gene has CDR1 SGHTA and CDR2 FQGTGA. Trimming removed 1 base at V and 1 base at J, with 10 bases between. This CDR3 is 16 amino acids long. In the original workflow: Nucleated cell number was recorded as an estimate derived from reference gene primer amplification. The data were produced by immunoSEQ multiplex PCR, yet TCRdb's version contains in-frame clones alone and is incomplete. Clone size and V and J calls were adopted from that table, with D and trimming inferred from the DNA. In the table there are tens of thousands of clones, 85% to 90% of which are singletons. This entry is derived from a study of blood T cell repertoires in COVID-19. Across the whole study: Spain, Italy and the United States supplied samples that represented acute and convalescent COVID-19. PBMCs, B-cell-depleted T cells, or T cells were the source of the cDNA or gDNA that made up the material.

This chain joins TRBV7-3 and TRBJ2-2; tentatively, D is TRBD2 (6 bases). Material for sequencing was peripheral blood. This receptor was taken from a man older than 75 with acute or convalescent COVID-19. CDR3 sequence (DNA): TGTGCCAGCAGCTTAAATGGCGGGGAGAACACCGGGGAGCTGTTTTTT. Translating gives CASSLNGGENTGELFF.